A selection of T cell receptor beta chains follows, all from one sample in a study of blood T cell repertoires in COVID-19. Repertoires were generated with immunoSEQ multiplex PCR, while TCRdb's copy carries only in-frame clones and drops some. The data hold roughly 190,000 clones, with roughly 91% observed a single time. Input material: peripheral blood. These TCRs come from a man aged 35-49 years with active or convalescent COVID-19. Both conserved end residues are part of each CDR3. A D gene is named only where the DNA matches it firmly. Expanded clones are given a class, and other clones once, few, many or no size at all.

v_gene: TRBV19
d_gene: TRBD1
abundance: NA
j_gene: TRBJ1-2
len: 17
CDR3nt: TGTGCCAGTAGTATTACTCGGACAGGCGGCCCCCACTATGGCTACACCTTC
CDR3aa: CASSITRTGGPHYGYTF

v_gene: TRBV5-1
d_gene: NA
abundance: NA
j_gene: TRBJ2-1
len: 15
CDR3nt: TGCGCCAGCAGCTTGGCGGCGGGAACCTACAATGAGCAGTTCTTC
CDR3aa: CASSLAAGTYNEQFF

v_gene: TRBV5-8
d_gene: NA
abundance: NA
j_gene: TRBJ1-1
len: 14
CDR3nt: TGTGCCAGCAGCTTTCAGGGAAGGAACACTGAAGCTTTCTTT
CDR3aa: CASSFQGRNTEAFF

v_gene: TRBV5-1
d_gene: NA
abundance: NA
j_gene: TRBJ2-7
len: 15
CDR3nt: TGCGCCAGCAGCCGATCTACGGGACACTTATACGAGCAGTACTTC
CDR3aa: CASSRSTGHLYEQYF

v_gene: TRBV2
d_gene: NA
abundance: few
j_gene: TRBJ1-3
len: 12
CDR3nt: TGTGCCAGCACGGGTAATGGAAACACCATATATTTT
CDR3aa: CASTGNGNTIYF

v_gene: TRBV11-2
d_gene: TRBD1
abundance: once
j_gene: TRBJ2-3
len: 16
CDR3nt: TGTGCCAGCAGCTCCCTCCGGGACAGGGTCACAGATACGCAGTATTTT
CDR3aa: CASSSLRDRVTDTQYF

v_gene: TRBV7-2
d_gene: TRBD1
abundance: NA
j_gene: TRBJ2-5
len: 15
CDR3nt: TGTGCCAGCAGCTTAGGGACAGGGGGAATGGAGACCCAGTACTTC
CDR3aa: CASSLGTGGMETQYF

v_gene: TRBV7-9
d_gene: NA
abundance: NA
j_gene: TRBJ2-2
len: 15
CDR3nt: TGTGCCAGCAGCTTAGCACAGTCGAACACCGGGGAGCTGTTTTTT
CDR3aa: CASSLAQSNTGELFF

v_gene: TRBV11-2
d_gene: NA
abundance: NA
j_gene: TRBJ1-4
len: 13
CDR3nt: TGTGCCAGCACACGAGGGGCGGGAGAAAAACTGTTTTTT
CDR3aa: CASTRGAGEKLFF

v_gene: TRBV28
d_gene: NA
abundance: once
j_gene: TRBJ1-6
len: 12
CDR3nt: TGTGCCAGTTTACAGAGAAGCTCACCCCTCCACTTT
CDR3aa: CASLQRSSPLHF

v_gene: TRBV27
d_gene: NA
abundance: NA
j_gene: TRBJ1-5
len: 15
CDR3nt: TGTGCCAGCAGTTTAGCCGCACAGGTTAATCAGCCCCAGCATTTT
CDR3aa: CASSLAAQVNQPQHF

v_gene: TRBV28
d_gene: TRBD2
abundance: NA
j_gene: TRBJ2-7
len: 16
CDR3nt: TGTGCCAGCAGTTTATGGGGTAGCGGGAGGGCCCACGAGCAGTACTTC
CDR3aa: CASSLWGSGRAHEQYF

v_gene: TRBV30
d_gene: NA
abundance: NA
j_gene: TRBJ1-1
len: 12
CDR3nt: TGTGCCGGGGCCCAGGATAGCACTGAAGCTTTCTTT
CDR3aa: CAGAQDSTEAFF

v_gene: TRBV28
d_gene: TRBD1
abundance: NA
j_gene: TRBJ1-2
len: 16
CDR3nt: TGTGCCAGCAGTTCTCGCGGACAGGGGCTTCTTGGCGGCTACACCTTC
CDR3aa: CASSSRGQGLLGGYTF

v_gene: TRBV7-6
d_gene: TRBD1
abundance: NA
j_gene: TRBJ1-2
len: 14
CDR3nt: TGTGCCAGCAGCTCGACAGGGGGAAGATACGGCTACACCTTC
CDR3aa: CASSSTGGRYGYTF

v_gene: TRBV2
d_gene: TRBD2
abundance: NA
j_gene: TRBJ2-5
len: 13
CDR3nt: TGTGCCAGCAGTAGCGGGAACCAAGAGACCCAGTACTTC
CDR3aa: CASSSGNQETQYF

v_gene: TRBV19
d_gene: TRBD1
abundance: NA
j_gene: TRBJ1-4
len: 18
CDR3nt: TGTGCCAGTAGTAAAGATAGGGGACAGTCCGCAACTAATGAAAAACTGTTTTTT
CDR3aa: CASSKDRGQSATNEKLFF

v_gene: TRBV19
d_gene: NA
abundance: once
j_gene: TRBJ1-5
len: 15
CDR3nt: TGTGCCAGTAACCGGGGGGTGACAAGCAATCAGCCCCAGCATTTT
CDR3aa: CASNRGVTSNQPQHF

v_gene: TRBV11-3
d_gene: TRBD2
abundance: NA
j_gene: TRBJ2-1
len: 15
CDR3nt: TGTGCCAGCAGCTTACCTAGCGGAGTATACAATGAGCAGTTCTTC
CDR3aa: CASSLPSGVYNEQFF

v_gene: TRBV7-9
d_gene: TRBD2
abundance: NA
j_gene: TRBJ2-1
len: 15
CDR3nt: TGTGCCAGCAGCGGGGGACTAGCGGGAGTTACTGAGCAGTTCTTC
CDR3aa: CASSGGLAGVTEQFF

v_gene: TRBV5-1
d_gene: NA
abundance: NA
j_gene: TRBJ2-7
len: 15
CDR3nt: TGCGCCAGCAGCTTGGTTTCTTCGAACTACTACGAGCAGTACTTC
CDR3aa: CASSLVSSNYYEQYF

v_gene: TRBV7-2
d_gene: TRBD1
abundance: NA
j_gene: TRBJ1-6
len: 16
CDR3nt: TGTGCCAGCAGTTTAGGGGGCTCGTCGTATAATTCACCCCTCCACTTT
CDR3aa: CASSLGGSSYNSPLHF

v_gene: TRBV10-3
d_gene: NA
abundance: NA
j_gene: TRBJ1-6
len: 16
CDR3nt: TGTGCCATCAGTGAGTCGGGCCAGGGATACGGATCACCCCTCCACTTT
CDR3aa: CAISESGQGYGSPLHF

v_gene: TRBV28
d_gene: NA
abundance: NA
j_gene: TRBJ2-5
len: 16
CDR3nt: TGTGCCAGCAGTCTTACAGGGTGGGTGATCATAGAGACCCAGTACTTC
CDR3aa: CASSLTGWVIIETQYF

v_gene: TRBV12-3/TRBV12-4
d_gene: TRBD1
abundance: once
j_gene: TRBJ2-1
len: 11
CDR3nt: TGTGCCAGCAGCCCCGACAGGGTAGAGTTCTTC
CDR3aa: CASSPDRVEFF

v_gene: TRBV4-1
d_gene: TRBD1
abundance: once
j_gene: TRBJ1-1
len: 17
CDR3nt: TGCGCCAGCAGCCACCTACTAAGGGGACAGGGCGTTATTCCAGCTTTCTTT
CDR3aa: CASSHLLRGQGVIPAFF

v_gene: TRBV19
d_gene: TRBD2
abundance: NA
j_gene: TRBJ2-1
len: 19
CDR3nt: TGTGCCAGTAGTATAGGCGGGGGACTAGCGGGAGCCCCCTACAATGAGCAGTTCTTC
CDR3aa: CASSIGGGLAGAPYNEQFF

v_gene: TRBV30
d_gene: TRBD1
abundance: NA
j_gene: TRBJ2-1
len: 15
CDR3nt: TGTGCCTGGAGTGGACCCGGGACAGGGAAGAATGAGCAGTTCTTC
CDR3aa: CAWSGPGTGKNEQFF

v_gene: TRBV19
d_gene: NA
abundance: NA
j_gene: TRBJ1-5
len: 17
CDR3nt: TGTGCCAGTAGTATAGTGGGCGGCAGGGCACAAAATCAGCCCCAGCATTTT
CDR3aa: CASSIVGGRAQNQPQHF

v_gene: TRBV28
d_gene: TRBD2
abundance: NA
j_gene: TRBJ2-5
len: 15
CDR3nt: TGTGCCAGCAGGGGAGCGGGAGTTTTGTCCGAGACCCAGTACTTC
CDR3aa: CASRGAGVLSETQYF

v_gene: TRBV12-5
d_gene: NA
abundance: NA
j_gene: TRBJ1-6
len: 14
CDR3nt: TGTGCTAGTGCCGAACAGGGAAGTAATTCACCCCTCCACTTT
CDR3aa: CASAEQGSNSPLHF

v_gene: TRBV30
d_gene: TRBD1
abundance: once
j_gene: TRBJ1-1
len: 13
CDR3nt: TGTGCCTGGAGGGGACAGCTGAACACTGAAGCTTTCTTT
CDR3aa: CAWRGQLNTEAFF

v_gene: TRBV2
d_gene: NA
abundance: NA
j_gene: TRBJ1-3
len: 14
CDR3nt: TGTGCCAGCAGTGTACTTAGGGGTGGAAACACCATATATTTT
CDR3aa: CASSVLRGGNTIYF

v_gene: TRBV7-2
d_gene: TRBD2
abundance: NA
j_gene: TRBJ2-5
len: 19
CDR3nt: TGTGCCAGCAGCCTACGACCTCCCGCTAGCGGGGGGGCCGCGGAGACCCAGTACTTC
CDR3aa: CASSLRPPASGGAAETQYF

v_gene: TRBV10-3
d_gene: TRBD2
abundance: NA
j_gene: TRBJ2-3
len: 16
CDR3nt: TGTGCCATCAGTGGGACTAGCGGGATGGGAATAGATACGCAGTATTTT
CDR3aa: CAISGTSGMGIDTQYF

v_gene: TRBV19
d_gene: NA
abundance: NA
j_gene: TRBJ1-3
len: 17
CDR3nt: TGTGCCAGTAGACTTTGGGGGGGCACATCCTCTGGAAACACCATATATTTT
CDR3aa: CASRLWGGTSSGNTIYF

v_gene: TRBV19
d_gene: NA
abundance: NA
j_gene: TRBJ2-7
len: 12
CDR3nt: TGTGCCAGTAGTACCGGGAACTACGAGCAGTACTTC
CDR3aa: CASSTGNYEQYF

v_gene: TRBV5-1
d_gene: NA
abundance: NA
j_gene: TRBJ2-1
len: 15
CDR3nt: TGCGCCAGCGACCAAGTGGGGGCCCTAAACAATGAGCAGTTCTTC
CDR3aa: CASDQVGALNNEQFF